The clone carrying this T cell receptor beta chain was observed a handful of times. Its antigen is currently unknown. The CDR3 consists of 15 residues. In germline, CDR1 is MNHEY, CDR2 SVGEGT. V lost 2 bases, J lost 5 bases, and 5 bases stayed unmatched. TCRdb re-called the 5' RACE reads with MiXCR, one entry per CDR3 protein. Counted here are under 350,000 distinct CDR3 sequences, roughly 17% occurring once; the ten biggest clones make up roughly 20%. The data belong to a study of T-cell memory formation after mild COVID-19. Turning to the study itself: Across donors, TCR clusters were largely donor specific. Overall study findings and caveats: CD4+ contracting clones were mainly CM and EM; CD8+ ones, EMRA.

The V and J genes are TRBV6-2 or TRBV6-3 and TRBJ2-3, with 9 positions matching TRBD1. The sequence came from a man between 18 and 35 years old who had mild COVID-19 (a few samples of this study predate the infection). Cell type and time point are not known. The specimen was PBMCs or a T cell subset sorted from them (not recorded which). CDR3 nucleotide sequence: TGTGCCAGCAGTTACGGGACAGGGCGTGGAGATACGCAGTATTTT. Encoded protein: CASSYGTGRGDTQYF.